In this sample, the clone carrying this TCR beta chain turned up many times. For the second PCR, which ran for about 7 to 11 cycles, a sample-barcoded 5' primer and a J-beta primer mix were used. Each cDNA was tagged by a template-switch adaptor containing 12 random nucleotides. One entry per CDR3 protein results from TCRdb running MiXCR on the 5' RACE reads. The sample includes around 900,000 distinct CDR3 sequences, under 35% of them seen just once. The germline V and J ends were trimmed by 1 base and 4 bases, with 16 bases remaining between them. Germline V CDR1 and CDR2: MDHEN, SYDVKM. The CDR3 has 16 amino acids. The entry originates in a study of blood T cells in healthy people across ages. Study-wide context: Every two T cells gave about one barcoded beta molecule via template switching.

The receptor was isolated from an elderly woman in good health. The sample consisted of blood. The V and J genes are TRBV28 and TRBJ2-5; perhaps D is TRBD1 or TRBD2 (6 bases each). CDR3 nucleotides: TGTGCCAGCAGTTTATTCAGAGGGTCGGGGGCAGAGACCCAGTACTTC. Protein product: CASSLFRGSGAETQYF. Full variable domain (missing parts from reference TRBV28 and TRBJ2-5): DVKVTQSSRYLVKRTGEKVFLECVQDMDHENMFWYRQDPGLGLRLIYFSYDVKMKEKGDIPEGYSVSREKKERFSLILESASTNQTSMYLCASSLFRGSGAETQYFGPGTRLLVL.